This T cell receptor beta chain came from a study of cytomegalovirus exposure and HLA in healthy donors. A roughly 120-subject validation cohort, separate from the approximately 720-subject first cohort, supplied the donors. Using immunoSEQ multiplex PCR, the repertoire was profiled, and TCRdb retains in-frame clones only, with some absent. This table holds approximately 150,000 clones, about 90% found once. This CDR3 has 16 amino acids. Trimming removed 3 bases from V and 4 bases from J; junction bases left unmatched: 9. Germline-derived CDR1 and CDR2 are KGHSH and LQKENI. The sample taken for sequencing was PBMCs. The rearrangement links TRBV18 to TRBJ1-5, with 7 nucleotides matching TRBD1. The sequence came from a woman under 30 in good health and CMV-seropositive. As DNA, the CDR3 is TGTGCCAGCTCACCTTTAAACAGGGGAGAAAATCAGCCCCAGCATTTT. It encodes CASSPLNRGENQPQHF.